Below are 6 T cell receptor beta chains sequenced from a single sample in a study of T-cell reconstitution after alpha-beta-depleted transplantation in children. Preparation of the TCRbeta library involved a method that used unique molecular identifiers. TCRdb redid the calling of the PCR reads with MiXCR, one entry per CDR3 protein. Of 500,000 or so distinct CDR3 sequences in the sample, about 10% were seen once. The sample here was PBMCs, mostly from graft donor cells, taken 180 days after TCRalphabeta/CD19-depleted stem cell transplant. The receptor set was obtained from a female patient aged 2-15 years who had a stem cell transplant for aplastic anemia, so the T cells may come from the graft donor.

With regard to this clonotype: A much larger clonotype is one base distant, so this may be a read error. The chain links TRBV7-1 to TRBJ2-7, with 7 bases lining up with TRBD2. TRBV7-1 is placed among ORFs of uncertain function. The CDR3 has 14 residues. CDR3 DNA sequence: TGTGCCAGCAGCTCAAATATTGAGCGGGGCGAGCACTACGTC. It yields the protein CASSSNIERGEHYV.

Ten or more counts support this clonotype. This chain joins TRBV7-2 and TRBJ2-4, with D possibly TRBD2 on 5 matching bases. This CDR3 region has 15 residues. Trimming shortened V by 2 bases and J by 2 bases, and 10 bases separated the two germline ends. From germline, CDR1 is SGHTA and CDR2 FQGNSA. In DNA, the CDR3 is TGTGCCAGCAGCTTAACCTCCGGGACCAAAAACATTCAGTACTTC. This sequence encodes CASSLTSGTKNIQYF.

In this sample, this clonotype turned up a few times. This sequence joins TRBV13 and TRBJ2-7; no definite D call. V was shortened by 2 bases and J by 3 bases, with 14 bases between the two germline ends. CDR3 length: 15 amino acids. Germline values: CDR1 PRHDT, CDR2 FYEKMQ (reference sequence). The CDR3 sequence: CASSLTREMDYEQYV. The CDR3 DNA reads TGTGCCAGCAGCTTAACTCGTGAGATGGACTACGAGCAGTACGTC.

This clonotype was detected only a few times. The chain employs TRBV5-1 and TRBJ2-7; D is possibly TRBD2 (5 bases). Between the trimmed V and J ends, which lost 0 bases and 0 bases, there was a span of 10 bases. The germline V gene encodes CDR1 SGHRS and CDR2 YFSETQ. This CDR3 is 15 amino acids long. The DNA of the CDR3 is TGCGCCAGCAGCTTGGCGGGAATTTCCTCCTACGAGCAGTACTTC. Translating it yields CASSLAGISSYEQYF.

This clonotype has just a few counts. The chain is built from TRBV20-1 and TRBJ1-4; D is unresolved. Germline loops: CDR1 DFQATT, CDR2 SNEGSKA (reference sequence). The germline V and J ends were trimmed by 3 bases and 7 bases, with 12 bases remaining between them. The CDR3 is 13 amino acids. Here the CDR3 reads CSASVNYREKLFF. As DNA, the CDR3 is TGCAGTGCTAGTGTTAATTACCGTGAAAAACTGTTTTTT.

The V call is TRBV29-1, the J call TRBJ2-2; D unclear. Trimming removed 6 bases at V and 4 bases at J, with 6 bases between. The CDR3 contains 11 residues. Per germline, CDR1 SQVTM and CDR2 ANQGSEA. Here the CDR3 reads CSVIATGELFF. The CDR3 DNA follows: TGCAGCGTGATAGCCACCGGGGAGCTGTTTTTT.